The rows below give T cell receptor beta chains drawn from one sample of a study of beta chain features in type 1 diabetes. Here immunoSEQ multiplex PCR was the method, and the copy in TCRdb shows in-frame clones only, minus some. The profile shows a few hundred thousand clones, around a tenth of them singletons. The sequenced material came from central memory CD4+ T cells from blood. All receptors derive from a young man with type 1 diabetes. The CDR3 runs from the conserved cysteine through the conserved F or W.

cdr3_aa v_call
CASSLSGGDQPQHF TRBV28
CASSFYSGRGNNEQFF TRBV5-4
CASSIMTGTTEAFF TRBV19
CASGLAGPTYEQYF TRBV27
CASRQGIYNEQFF TRBV14
CASALEGNIQYF TRBV12-5
CASSPEPGGAYEQYF TRBV7-2
CASSLGGHRNQPQHF TRBV28
CASSLEGEETQYF TRBV28
CSVSRELNTGELFF TRBV29-1
CASSPDRGRWAFF TRBV7-2
CASSRGTAGTGELFF TRBV5-1
CASSSDRGSYEQYF TRBV5-6
CASTRSHNEKLFF TRBV28
CASSRTGGPNYEQYF TRBV5-1
CASSLGQGPYEQYF TRBV28
CASMLRTSGTVNTGELFF TRBV19
CASRSTPSPRRLAGANTGELFF TRBV5-1
CASSLWTEETQYF TRBV5-4
CASSPSQRGAFF TRBV18
CASSSARGETQYF TRBV5-4
CASSINSRQGSGRTGELFF TRBV19
CASSYTWTEDNSPLHF TRBV19
CASSPWDRFTDTQYF TRBV27
CASSPDEMGPYNEQFF TRBV18
CASSSKGPWGDTQYF TRBV6-6
CASSLIGIGVMNTEAFF TRBV5-6
CASSKGSLQGPVYSNQPQHF TRBV4-1
CSVITLTNTDTQYF TRBV29-1
CASSMYSSNQPQHF TRBV19
CASSLGRPTGELFF TRBV7-2
CASSTSEGYTF TRBV6-5
CAWSVPGYRDEQYF TRBV30
CATQAGSGPDTQYF TRBV10-3
CASSLGGSSQETQYF TRBV5-1
CASSFTGRWNEQFF TRBV7-2
CASSSGGGNEQFF TRBV7-9
CASSQELRGEQYF TRBV14
CASSLELLGGSYGSYNEQFF TRBV5-1
CASSLQGSTYEQYF TRBV5-4
CASSFQAGGNEQFF TRBV5-1
CASSPEAGLRGETQYF TRBV18
CASSGPDPAETQYF TRBV9
CASSYVPGTGRQPQHF TRBV6-6
CSVVKDSDRQYEQYF TRBV29-1
CASRLAGHTDTQYF TRBV2
CASSLDRESYEQYF TRBV11-1
CASSLGTGDVETQYF TRBV5-1
CASSFRTDSSSYEQYF TRBV28
CASGRSAYEQYF TRBV6-5
CASSPGRTGQYF TRBV13
CASSLLAGGEETQYF TRBV5-1
CASSLGGQGRTDTQYF TRBV5-4
CASSQEVGSRNNQPQHF TRBV4-2
CASSLTSGGGNEQFF TRBV7-7
CASIPGGDLTEAFF TRBV28
CASTPWGEHGYTF TRBV6-6
CASSSSGRSHNEQFF TRBV28
CASSYRGFQETQYF TRBV6-5